Presented here are 2 T cell receptor beta chains from one specimen sequenced in a study of OX40 agonist ivuxolimab in advanced cancers. The data were produced by immunoSEQ multiplex PCR, yet TCRdb's version contains in-frame clones alone and is incomplete. The sample yields some 21,000 clones, 80% to 90% seen once. Sequencing used CD4+ or CD8+ T cells sorted from blood, obtained in a trial of the OX40 agonist ivuxolimab. These receptors were obtained from an adult with an advanced solid tumor such as melanoma, head and neck, liver or kidney cancer.

This chain uses TRBV19 with TRBJ2-1; the D gene is possibly TRBD2 (7 bases). The germline V gene has CDR1 LNHDA and CDR2 SQIVND (reference sequence). V gave up 3 bases and J gave up 0 bases, with 9 bases separating them. The CDR3 sequence is 15 residues long. The CDR3 reads CASSMGGASYNEQFF. Written as DNA, the CDR3 is TGTGCCAGTAGTATGGGGGGGGCCTCCTACAATGAGCAGTTCTTC. The full variable domain, in which reference TRBV19 and TRBJ2-1 provide the parts outside the CDR3, is DGGITQSPKYLFRKEGQNVTLSCEQNLNHDAMYWYRQDPGQGLRLIYYSQIVNDFQKGDIAEGYSVSREKKESFPLTVTSAQKNPTAFYLCASSMGGASYNEQFFGPGTRLTVL.

In its sample, this clone was seen a few times. The chain joins TRBV9 to TRBJ1-1; D is undetermined. This CDR3 contains 14 residues. The V end lost 4 bases, the J end lost 0 bases, and 10 bases lay between the germline ends. Per the germline V gene, CDR1 is SGDLS and CDR2 is YYNGEE. In DNA form, the CDR3 reads TGTGCCAGCAGCCCTCGGACGGTGAACACTGAAGCTTTCTTT. Protein: CASSPRTVNTEAFF.